These T cell receptor beta chains were read from a single sample in a study of blood T cell repertoires in COVID-19. Some clones are missing from TCRdb's copy, which holds only in-frame ones; the method was immunoSEQ multiplex PCR. Of some 350,000 clones in the sample, about 90% were seen once. The material sequenced was peripheral blood. The source is a woman in her late teens or twenties who had recovered from COVID-19. Both conserved end residues are part of each CDR3. Each record gives: clone size, D gene, V gene, J gene, CDR3 DNA, CDR3 protein. The D gene is left open where the match is weak. A row's size may be missing; if present it is once, few, many or a size class.

size: NA
D: TRBD1
V: TRBV7-9
J: TRBJ1-6
DNA: TGTGCCAGCAGCACGACCCGGGACAGGGGAGAGAATTCACCCCTCCACTTT
CDR3: CASSTTRDRGENSPLHF

size: NA
D: TRBD2
V: TRBV5-4
J: TRBJ2-3
DNA: TGTGCCAGCAGCCCGACTAGCGGGAGGGCCCCAGATACGCAGTATTTT
CDR3: CASSPTSGRAPDTQYF

size: NA
D: NA
V: TRBV2
J: TRBJ1-1
DNA: TGTGCCAGGGAAGCGGTAGGGACTGAAGCTTTCTTT
CDR3: CAREAVGTEAFF

size: NA
D: NA
V: TRBV4-3
J: TRBJ2-1
DNA: TGCGCCAGCAGCCAAGATTTTGGACACGGAAATGAGCAGTTCTTC
CDR3: CASSQDFGHGNEQFF

size: NA
D: TRBD1
V: TRBV6-4
J: TRBJ1-2
DNA: TGTGCCAGCAGCAGAGACAGGGGGAACTATGGCTACACCTTC
CDR3: CASSRDRGNYGYTF

size: NA
D: NA
V: TRBV3-1/TRBV3-2
J: TRBJ2-1
DNA: TGTGCCAGCAGCCACTCTGCCAGCTCCTACAATGAGCAGTTCTTC
CDR3: CASSHSASSYNEQFF

size: NA
D: TRBD1
V: TRBV15
J: TRBJ1-2
DNA: TGTGCCACCAGCATACCTTTGGGACAGGGGGCTTTTGGCTACACCTTC
CDR3: CATSIPLGQGAFGYTF

size: NA
D: NA
V: TRBV9
J: TRBJ1-6
DNA: TGTGCCAGCAGCGCTGGAATCCGGGACTCCTATAATTCACCCCTCCACTTT
CDR3: CASSAGIRDSYNSPLHF

size: NA
D: TRBD2
V: TRBV4-1
J: TRBJ2-1
DNA: TGCGCCAGCAGCCAAGTCCGGTCGACCTGGGGCTCTAGCGGGAGAGGTTATGAGCAGTTCTTC
CDR3: CASSQVRSTWGSSGRGYEQFF

size: NA
D: NA
V: TRBV4-3
J: TRBJ2-3
DNA: TGCGCCAGCAGCCAAGATCAAGGGGTAGATACGCAGTATTTT
CDR3: CASSQDQGVDTQYF

size: NA
D: NA
V: TRBV9
J: TRBJ1-2
DNA: TGTGCCAGCAGCGCCGACGGAGAGTTGACCAACTATGGCTACACCTTC
CDR3: CASSADGELTNYGYTF

size: NA
D: TRBD1
V: TRBV6-2/TRBV6-3
J: TRBJ2-1
DNA: TGTGCCAGCAGTCCCCGGGACAGGGGAAATGAGCAGTTCTTC
CDR3: CASSPRDRGNEQFF

size: NA
D: NA
V: TRBV18
J: TRBJ1-4
DNA: TGTGCCAGCTCACCAGTCTACGGTCAGGGTAATGAAAAACTGTTTTTT
CDR3: CASSPVYGQGNEKLFF

size: NA
D: NA
V: TRBV5-1
J: TRBJ1-3
DNA: TGCGCCAGCAGCTTGGGGGGCAGGTCTGGAAACACCATATATTTT
CDR3: CASSLGGRSGNTIYF

size: NA
D: NA
V: TRBV10-3
J: TRBJ1-6
DNA: TGTGCCATCAGGAGGGAAGGAGGCCGTAGTTCGTCCTATAATTCACCCCTCCACTTT
CDR3: CAIRREGGRSSSYNSPLHF

size: NA
D: NA
V: TRBV6-5
J: TRBJ1-1
DNA: TGTGCCAGCAGGGACCAGGGTTACACTGAAGCTTTCTTT
CDR3: CASRDQGYTEAFF

size: NA
D: NA
V: TRBV11-3
J: TRBJ2-6
DNA: TGTGCCAGCACCAGTACAGTCTCTGGGGCCAACGTCCTGACTTTC
CDR3: CASTSTVSGANVLTF

size: once
D: NA
V: TRBV5-1
J: TRBJ1-5
DNA: TGCGCCAGCAGCTTGGGAGAAGGGGGCAATCAGCCCCAGCATTTT
CDR3: CASSLGEGGNQPQHF

size: NA
D: NA
V: TRBV10-3
J: TRBJ2-1
DNA: TGTGCCATCAGGGAATCGGGGAACGATGAGCAGTTCTTC
CDR3: CAIRESGNDEQFF

size: few
D: TRBD2
V: TRBV6-2/TRBV6-3
J: TRBJ2-1
DNA: TGTGCCAGCAGTTTGACTAGCCAATACAATGAGCAGTTCTTC
CDR3: CASSLTSQYNEQFF

size: many
D: NA
V: TRBV6-8
J: TRBJ2-1
DNA: TGTGCCAGCACCTCGAGGCCCGTTAAGGATGAGCAGTTCTTC
CDR3: CASTSRPVKDEQFF

size: NA
D: TRBD2
V: TRBV30
J: TRBJ2-1
DNA: TGTGCCTGGACCCTAGCGGGCCTGAGCTCCTACAATGAGCAGTTCTTC
CDR3: CAWTLAGLSSYNEQFF

size: NA
D: TRBD2
V: TRBV5-8
J: TRBJ2-1
DNA: TGTGCCAGCAGCATCGGGACTAGCGTCAGCGAGCAGTTCTTC
CDR3: CASSIGTSVSEQFF

size: few
D: NA
V: TRBV5-4
J: TRBJ2-2
DNA: TGTGCCAGCAGCCTCGGTCTCTTCACCGGGGAGCTGTTTTTT
CDR3: CASSLGLFTGELFF

size: NA
D: NA
V: TRBV19
J: TRBJ1-1
DNA: TGTGCCAGTAGCCATACGGGGGGGTTAAGCACTGAAGCTTTCTTT
CDR3: CASSHTGGLSTEAFF

size: NA
D: TRBD2
V: TRBV30
J: TRBJ2-3
DNA: TGTGCCTGGGGTAAACTAGCGGTCCCCACAGATACGCAGTATTTT
CDR3: CAWGKLAVPTDTQYF

size: few
D: NA
V: TRBV6-2/TRBV6-3
J: TRBJ1-2
DNA: TGTGCCAGCAGCATCGACGGAGTATATGGCTACACCTTC
CDR3: CASSIDGVYGYTF

size: NA
D: TRBD1
V: TRBV18
J: TRBJ2-3
DNA: TGTGCCAGCTCACCCTTGACAGGGGGCATGGATACGCAGTATTTT
CDR3: CASSPLTGGMDTQYF

size: once
D: TRBD1
V: TRBV6-5
J: TRBJ1-3
DNA: TGTGCCAGCAGTTACGGGACAGGGTTCGCTGGAAACACCATATATTTT
CDR3: CASSYGTGFAGNTIYF